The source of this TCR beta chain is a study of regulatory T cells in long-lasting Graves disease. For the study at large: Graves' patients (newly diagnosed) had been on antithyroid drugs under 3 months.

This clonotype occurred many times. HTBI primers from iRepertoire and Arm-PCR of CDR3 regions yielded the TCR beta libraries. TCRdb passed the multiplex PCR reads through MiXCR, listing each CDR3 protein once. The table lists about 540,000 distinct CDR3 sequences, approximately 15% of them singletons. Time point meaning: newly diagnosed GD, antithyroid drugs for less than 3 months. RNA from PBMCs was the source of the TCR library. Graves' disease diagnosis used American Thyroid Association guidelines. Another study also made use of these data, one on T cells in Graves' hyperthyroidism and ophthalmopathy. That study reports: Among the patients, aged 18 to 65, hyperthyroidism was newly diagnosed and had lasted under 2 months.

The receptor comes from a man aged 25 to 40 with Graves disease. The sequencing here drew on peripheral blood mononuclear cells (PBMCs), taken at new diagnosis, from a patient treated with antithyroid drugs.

DNA of the CDR3: TGTGCCAGCAGTGGCGCAGCCTACAATGAGCAGTTCTTC. Its protein product is CASSGAAYNEQFF. The chain employs TRBV25-1 and TRBJ2-1; D is uncertain. Trimming cost V 4 bases and J 2 bases, with 6 bases left between them. This CDR3 spans 13 amino acids. Germline values: CDR1 MGHDK, CDR2 SYGVNS. Full variable domain (outside the CDR3, taken from reference TRBV25-1 and TRBJ2-1): EADIYQTPRYLVIGTGKKITLECSQTMGHDKMYWYQQDPGMELHLIHYSYGVNSTEKGDLSSESTVSRIRTEHFPLTLESARPSHTSQYLCASSGAAYNEQFFGPGTRLTVL.